These 6 T cell receptor beta chains came from one sample sequenced in a study of CD8+CD57+ T cells in acquired aplastic anemia. Template material for TCR beta VDJ and CDR3 profiling consisted of genomic DNA. TCRdb reanalysed the reads using MiXCR and keeps one entry per CDR3 protein. The sample shows 100,000 to 150,000 distinct CDR3 sequences, 40% of them seen only once. Patients included in sequencing had previously demonstrated CD8+CD57+ cell expansion by flow cytometry. The sample was sorted CD4+, CD8+, or CD8+CD57+ T cells (not recorded which) from PBMCs. Receptor source: a human donor with aplastic anemia.

This clonotype was recorded many times. The rearrangement uses TRBV14 and TRBJ1-2; D remains unclear. This CDR3 is 13 amino acids long. Per germline, CDR1 SGHDN and CDR2 FVKESK. Trimming removed 0 bases from V and 7 bases from J, with 9 bases in between. CDR3 sequence reads: CASSQEVRVGYTF. As DNA, the CDR3 is TGTGCCAGCAGCCAAGAAGTAAGGGTTGGCTACACCTTC. The whole variable domain, remainder taken from reference TRBV14 and TRBJ1-2, is EAGVTQFPSHSVIEKGQTVTLRCDPISGHDNLYWYRRVMGKEIKFLLHFVKESKQDESGMPNNRFLAERTGGTYSTLKVQPAELEDSGVYFCASSQEVRVGYTFGSGTRLTVV.

This sequence joins TRBV19 and TRBJ1-2; 11 bases agree with TRBD1. Germline CDR1 is LNHDA and CDR2 is SQIVND (reference sequence). This CDR3 contains 14 residues. V was clipped by 5 bases and J by 6 bases; unmatched bases: 5. The CDR3 region has the DNA TGTGCCAGTAGTGTTGGGACAGGGGGAGATGGCTACACCTTC. This codes for CASSVGTGGDGYTF.

Only one count was recorded for this clonotype. The chain joins TRBV20-1 to TRBJ1-2, with no clear D. Germline values: CDR1 DFQATT, CDR2 SNEGSKA (reference sequence). This CDR3 region has 13 residues. V was pared by 3 bases and J by 4 bases, with 12 bases between. The DNA for the CDR3 is TGCAGTGCTAGTACAGAGTATTCCTATGGCTACACCTTC. Its translation is CSASTEYSYGYTF.

This clonotype was seen at least ten times. The chain has TRBV29-1 and TRBJ2-1; TRBD1 is a possible D gene (6 bases). Trimming cost V 8 bases and J 2 bases, with 13 bases left between them. Germline V gene data show CDR1 as SQVTM and CDR2 as ANQGSEA. The length of the CDR3 is 13 residues. The CDR3 region has the DNA TGCAGCATGACCGGGACACCCTACAATGAGCAGTTCTTC. It specifies CSMTGTPYNEQFF.

This clonotype was found many times. V gene TRBV10-3 combines with J gene TRBJ2-3; no clear D. Germline-derived CDR1 and CDR2 are ENHRY and SYGVKD. V was cut by 2 bases and J by 0 bases, with 6 bases left in between. The CDR3 is 14 residues long. The CDR3 nucleotides are TGTGCCATCAGTGAGGGGGTTAGCACAGATACGCAGTATTTT. Translated, it gives CAISEGVSTDTQYF.

This clonotype occurred many times. Its ends do not fully match the called genes, so a read error is possible. The V call is TRBV7-6, the J call TRBJ2-2, with 8 nucleotides matching TRBD2. Germline CDR1 SGHVS, CDR2 FNYEAQ. The CDR3 is 15 amino acids. The CDR3 region is CASRPTGGNAGELFF. As DNA, the CDR3 is TGTGCCAGCAGACCTACGGGGGGGAACGCCGGGGAGCTGTTTTTT. Variable domain in full (rest from reference TRBV7-6 and TRBJ2-2): GAGVSQSPRYKVTKRGQDVALRCDPISGHVSLYWYRQALGQGPEFLTYFNYEAQQDKSGLPNDRFSAERPEGSISTLTIQRTEQRDSAMYRCASRPTGGNAGELFFGEGSRLTVL.